Listed below are T cell receptor beta chains from one sample, sequenced in a study of blood T cell repertoires in COVID-19. TCRdb keeps only in-frame clones here, not all; method: immunoSEQ multiplex PCR. Of approximately 250,000 clones listed, less than 85% were seen once; the top ten hold 3.5% to 5.5%. Sequenced: peripheral blood. These receptors came from a man aged 55 to 69 who had recovered from COVID-19. Each CDR3 is given with its conserved first and last residue. A D gene is named only where the DNA matches it firmly. Not all rows give a size; the values are once, few, many and, for expanded clones, a class.

abundance	d_gene	len	v_gene	j_gene	CDR3aa
.	TRBD1	14	TRBV25-1	TRBJ2-1	CASSSVRDRAEQFF
once	TRBD2	16	TRBV5-1	TRBJ2-2	CASSLVGGLLTGELFF
.	.	13	TRBV30	TRBJ2-5	CACLPGEQETQYF
few	.	14	TRBV7-2	TRBJ1-6	CASSLGALSSPLHF
.	.	14	TRBV6-5	TRBJ1-6	CASSTDRSNSPLHF
.	TRBD1	14	TRBV5-1	TRBJ2-7	CASSSGTGAYEQYF
.	TRBD1	15	TRBV5-6	TRBJ1-1	CASSQTGGRDTEAFF
.	.	15	TRBV6-1	TRBJ2-5	CASSEVLEAPGTQYF
once	TRBD1	14	TRBV7-8	TRBJ1-1	CASRPTGGSRQAFF
.	.	15	TRBV7-7	TRBJ2-1	CASSLFKSSYNEQFF
.	TRBD1	15	TRBV18	TRBJ1-5	CASSLGTGVNQPQHF
.	.	15	TRBV5-6	TRBJ1-2	CASSLRTRSNYGYTF
.	.	16	TRBV9	TRBJ1-3	CASSVSGTSSGNTIYF
once	TRBD2	17	TRBV11-3	TRBJ2-1	CASSFGGLAGHYNEQFF
.	.	13	TRBV30	TRBJ1-2	CAWRDGHNYGYTF
few	TRBD2	15	TRBV4-2	TRBJ2-1	CASSSSGTTYNEQFF
.	.	17	TRBV28	TRBJ1-1	CASSSWEGLVGDTEAFF
few	.	15	TRBV5-1	TRBJ1-5	CASSVDGGSSQPQHF
.	.	15	TRBV5-1	TRBJ2-7	CASSVLGRGQGEQYF
once	.	15	TRBV28	TRBJ2-3	CASSAGQGEADTQYF
once	TRBD1	15	TRBV19	TRBJ2-6	CASSLPTGRANVLTF
once	TRBD1	15	TRBV30	TRBJ2-7	CAWSRKGTGEREQYF
few	.	17	TRBV5-8	TRBJ1-4	CASSLARGFAANEKLFF
.	TRBD1	14	TRBV6-5	TRBJ2-7	CATRLGQGAHEQYF